This record looks at one T cell receptor beta chain sequence and its context. The PCR contained 60 Vbeta and 13 Jbeta primers. Method: immunoSEQ multiplex PCR; TCRdb's copy keeps in-frame clones and lacks some. The sample has 130,000 or so clones. This specimen belongs to a study of cytomegalovirus exposure and HLA in healthy donors. This receptor was obtained from a woman in her thirties or forties in good health and CMV-seronegative. The sequenced sample consisted of PBMCs.

DNA of the CDR3: TGCAGCGTTGAATTCGGGGATAGTCAACTACGCTACACCTTC. This encodes CSVEFGDSQLRYTF. The rearrangement uses TRBV29-1 and TRBJ1-2; D not resolved. Germline lookup yields CDR1 SQVTM and CDR2 ANQGSEA. V was pared by 2 bases and J by 9 bases, with 19 bases between. The CDR3 covers 14 residues.